One and the same sample provided the 20 T cell receptor beta chains below, sequenced in a study of T cell repertoires in cytomegalovirus infection. TCRdb called the reads again in MiXCR, with one record for every CDR3 protein. The data show some 920,000 distinct CDR3 sequences, with less than 35% seen just once and over 12% held by the top ten. These receptors have no identified antigens. The sequenced sample was cultured CD8+ T cells from PBMCs, obtained from culture after CMV antigen stimulation. These receptors were obtained from a human donor in good health (CMV status not recorded). Some clones in this sample may be carry-over from other donors' samples.

This clonotype was seen many times. The gene calls are TRBV9 and TRBJ2-2, with 8 bases identical to TRBD1. Unmatched junction bases numbered 5, after V lost 4 bases and J lost 3 bases. This CDR3 is built from 15 residues. Germline-derived CDR1 and CDR2 are SGDLS and YYNGEE. As DNA, the CDR3 is TGTGCCAGCAGCAGACAGGGGTGGGACACCGGGGAGCTGTTTTTT. The encoded protein is CASSRQGWDTGELFF.

The V and J genes are TRBV6-4 and TRBJ2-1; the match to TRBD2 covers 8 bases. Trimming removed 6 bases from V and 5 bases from J; junction bases left unmatched: 9. The germline gives CDR1 MRHNA, CDR2 SNTAGT. The CDR3 has 15 amino acids. CDR3 DNA sequence: TGTGCCAGCAGCTTATACGGGGGGGTGGACAATGAGCAGTTCTTC. This sequence encodes CASSLYGGVDNEQFF.

The CDR3 spells CASSLSRGARRNEQFF. The CDR3 DNA reads TGTGCCAGCAGTTTATCACGGGGGGCTAGACGGAATGAGCAGTTCTTC. The chain joins TRBV28 to TRBJ2-1; the D gene is possibly TRBD2 (7 bases). The CDR3 extends over 16 amino acids. Trimming shortened V by 1 base and J by 7 bases, and 17 bases separated the two germline ends. The germline gives CDR1 MDHEN, CDR2 SYDVKM.

Only a few counts were recorded for this clonotype. The V gene is TRBV7-9, the J gene TRBJ2-3, with 7 bases matching TRBD2. This CDR3 has 18 residues. Germline values: CDR1 SEHNR, CDR2 FQNEAQ (reference sequence). Trimming removed 5 bases from V and 0 bases from J; junction bases left unmatched: 14. In DNA, the CDR3 is TGTGCCAGCAGCCCCGTTATAACCAGCGGGGACAGCACAGATACGCAGTATTTT. Protein product: CASSPVITSGDSTDTQYF.

This clonotype appeared many times. This chain links TRBV27 with TRBJ2-1; TRBD1 is a possible D gene (6 bases). V gave up 7 bases and J gave up 2 bases, with 15 bases separating them. The CDR3 has 15 residues. From germline, CDR1 is MNHEY and CDR2 SMNVEV (reference sequence). DNA for the CDR3: TGTGCCAGCACCTTGAGGGGGAGACCCTACAATGAGCAGTTCTTC. The encoded protein is CASTLRGRPYNEQFF.

This CDR3 is CASKLAAQETQYF. The CDR3, as DNA: TGCGCCAGCAAGCTAGCGGCTCAAGAGACCCAGTACTTC. The chain combines TRBV10-2 with TRBJ2-5; 7 bases map to TRBD2. The length of the CDR3 is 13 residues. With 7 bases clipped from V and 2 bases from J, the junction kept 4 bases outside the gene matches. Germline lookup yields CDR1 WSHSY and CDR2 SAAADI.

Comments on this clonotype: This may come from a read error, since a much larger clone is one base off. This chain uses TRBV5-4 with TRBJ2-1, with a weak D call TRBD1 (6 bases). Germline assignment: CDR1 SGHNT and CDR2 YYREEE (reference sequence). This CDR3 contains 14 residues. Trimming removed 2 bases from V and 4 bases from J, with 10 bases in between. CDR3 bases: TGTGCCAGCAGCTTAGGGGACAAGTACAATGAGCAGTTCTTC. Translating it yields CASSLGDKYNEQFF.

This sequence joins TRBV7-9 and TRBJ2-7, with D perhaps given as TRBD1 or TRBD2 (5 bases each). The CDR3 sequence is 11 residues long. CDR1 is SEHNR and CDR2 is FQNEAQ in the germline V gene (reference sequence). The V end lost 7 bases, the J end lost 4 bases, and 8 bases lay between the germline ends. CDR3 in DNA: TGTGCCAGCACCGAGGGGTACGAGCAGTACTTC. This encodes CASTEGYEQYF.

The chain recombines TRBV5-4 with TRBJ2-2; 8 nucleotides line up with TRBD1. J gave up 4 bases and V 4 bases, and 6 bases lay outside the gene matches. The CDR3 has 15 amino acids. CDR1 and CDR2 (germline): SGHNT, YYREEE (reference sequence). CDR3 bases: TGTGCCAGCAGCCTGACAGGGGAAGGCACCGGGGAGCTGTTTTTT. As protein: CASSLTGEGTGELFF. The variable domain in full, completed from reference TRBV5-4 and TRBJ2-2, reads ETGVTQSPTHLIKTRGQQVTLRCSSQSGHNTVSWYQQALGQGPQFIFQYYREEENGRGNFPPRFSGLQFPNYSSELNVNALELDDSALYLCASSLTGEGTGELFFGEGSRLTVL.

This chain uses TRBV5-1 with TRBJ1-2; 7 positions agree with TRBD1. The CDR3 covers 15 residues. Germline CDR1 and CDR2: SGHRS and YFSETQ. Trimming removed 4 bases from V and 2 bases from J; junction bases left unmatched: 8. CDR3 residues: CASSRGTDSNYGYTF. Here the CDR3 DNA reads TGCGCCAGCAGCCGAGGGACAGATTCAAACTATGGCTACACCTTC.

V gene TRBV27 combines with J gene TRBJ2-1; 9 bases fit TRBD2. Looked up from germline, CDR1 is MNHEY and CDR2 is SMNVEV (reference sequence). This CDR3 comprises 14 residues. The ends lost 2 bases at V and 11 bases at J; junction bases unmatched: 7. The CDR3 spells CASSLRASGEKQFF. CDR3 bases: TGTGCCAGCAGTTTAAGGGCTAGCGGGGAAAAGCAGTTCTTC.

The CDR3 spells CASSPFEPLELFF. CDR3 DNA: TGTGCCAGCAGCCCTTTTGAACCGTTGGAGCTGTTTTTT. The chain recombines TRBV14 with TRBJ2-2; unclear D gene. The V end lost 4 bases, the J end lost 10 bases, and 13 bases lay between the germline ends. Germline V gene sequence: CDR1 SGHDN, CDR2 FVKESK. This CDR3 spans 13 amino acids.

This chain links TRBV7-2 with TRBJ1-2, with 8 bases matching TRBD1. Germline CDR1 and CDR2: SGHTA and FQGNSA. The CDR3 runs to 14 residues. J lost 6 bases, V lost 5 bases, and 8 bases had no gene match. The CDR3 nucleotides read TGTGCCAGCAGCCCAACCTCAGGGGGCGATGGCTACACCTTC. This codes for CASSPTSGGDGYTF.

This clonotype has more than one count but fewer than ten. The chain is built from TRBV28 and TRBJ2-1, with unresolved D. Germline assignment: CDR1 MDHEN and CDR2 SYDVKM. The V end was cut by 5 bases, the J end by 0 bases, with 11 bases between. The CDR3 consists of 15 residues. CDR3 in DNA: TGTGCCAGCAGTCCCGAGCGAGCCTCCTACAATGAGCAGTTCTTC. This encodes CASSPERASYNEQFF.

The chain carries TRBV7-4 and TRBJ2-7; unclear D gene. V lost 3 bases and J 7 bases, leaving 10 bases between the germline ends. Germline CDR1 and CDR2: SGHVT and SQSDAQ. This CDR3 is built from 12 residues. The CDR3 sequence: CASSFSLGEQYF. DNA of the CDR3: TGTGCCAGCAGCTTTTCACTTGGGGAGCAGTACTTC.

The chain carries TRBV6-4 and TRBJ2-7; possible D gene TRBD2, 6 bases. The ends were cut back, 7 bases at V and 9 bases at J, with 19 bases in the middle. Looked up from germline, CDR1 is MRHNA and CDR2 is SNTAGT. The CDR3 consists of 13 residues. This CDR3 reads CASMRRRALRQYV. The CDR3 DNA is TGTGCCAGCATGCGCAGGAGGGCCCTTCGGCAGTACGTC.

V usage is TRBV6-6 and J usage is TRBJ1-5; maybe TRBD1 (5 bases). Germline V gene data show CDR1 as MNHNY and CDR2 as SVGAGI (reference sequence). The ends were cut back, 2 bases at V and 3 bases at J, with 8 bases in the middle. The CDR3 extends over 14 amino acids. The CDR3 is CASSYRGTNQPQHF. The CDR3 nucleotides are TGTGCCAGCAGTTACCGAGGGACCAATCAGCCCCAGCATTTT.

The table lists this clonotype with a few counts. The chain combines TRBV28 with TRBJ2-5; weak D call: TRBD2 (6 bases). V lost 4 bases, J lost 2 bases, and 17 bases lay in between. The CDR3 covers 16 residues. Germline lookup yields CDR1 MDHEN and CDR2 SYDVKM. Written as DNA, the CDR3 is TGTGCCAGCAGTTCTTCCGTTGAGGGGAGGCAAGAGACCCAGTACTTC. Amino acid sequence: CASSSSVEGRQETQYF.

The chain combines TRBV6-2 or TRBV6-3 with TRBJ1-2, with 8 nucleotides matching TRBD1. Germline-derived CDR1 and CDR2 are MNHEY and SVGEGT. There are 14 residues in the CDR3. V trimming: 6 bases; J trimming: 2 bases; junction bases outside the gene matches: 5. The CDR3 DNA follows: TGTGCCAGCAGCCTCTGGACAGGGAACTATGGCTACACCTTC. Protein sequence: CASSLWTGNYGYTF.

This clonotype was found once. The J gene is TRBJ1-1, the V gene TRBV28; perhaps TRBD1 as D (5 bases). The CDR3 covers 14 residues. Germline loops: CDR1 MDHEN, CDR2 SYDVKM. V lost 3 bases and J lost 8, with 16 bases in between. The CDR3 bases are TGTGCCAGCAGTTTTTCCCGGACATTAAGGGAAGCTTTCTTT. It translates to CASSFSRTLREAFF.